A single TCR beta chain is shown here with its context. This sample is drawn from a study of blood T cell repertoires in COVID-19. Whole-study context: The United States, Italy and Spain supplied acute and convalescent COVID-19 samples. T cells, B-cell-depleted T cells, or PBMCs provided the cDNA or gDNA that served as material.

Germline CDR1 MDHEN, CDR2 SYDVKM. The CDR3 has 15 residues. The ends were cut back, 3 bases at V and 4 bases at J, with 13 bases in the middle. Study processing details: Estimated nucleated cell counts came from reference gene primer amplification. Some clones are missing from TCRdb's copy, which holds only in-frame ones; the method was immunoSEQ multiplex PCR. V, J and clone size reflect that table, while D and trimming were determined from the DNA. The data show around 60,000 clones, around nine tenths seen once. J is TRBJ1-5 and V is TRBV28; weak D call: TRBD1 (6 bases). This clonotype was sampled from a human donor in a cohort sampled during active COVID-19. Sequencing used peripheral blood. DNA of the CDR3: TGTGCCAGCAGTTTTGTGGGGCAGGGGAATCAGCCCCAGCATTTT. Protein: CASSFVGQGNQPQHF.